The 15 T cell receptor beta chains given below trace back to one sample, sequenced in a study of T cell changes during pregnancy in multiple sclerosis. Method: immunoSEQ multiplex PCR; TCRdb's copy keeps in-frame clones and lacks some. This table holds tens of thousands of clones, around 94% found once. The sample was peripheral blood, taken in the third trimester of pregnancy. The receptors stem from a female donor with multiple sclerosis, enrolled in a pregnancy study.

CDR3 in amino acids: CASSPKSEEKLFF. The CDR3, as DNA: TGCGCCAGCAGCCCAAAGTCAGAAGAAAAACTGTTTTTT. This rearrangement joins TRBV23-1 to TRBJ1-4; D ambiguous. TRBV23-1 is known as an ORF, though its function is uncertain. The V gene lost 6 bases and the J gene lost 8 bases, with 13 bases spanning the gap. The length of the CDR3 is 13 residues.

The genes are TRBV6-5 and TRBJ2-7, with TRBD2 as a possible D gene (6 bases). CDR3 length: 13 residues. Trimming stripped 5 bases from V and 7 bases from J, with 15 bases between. Germline-derived CDR1 and CDR2 are MNHEY and SVGAGI. The CDR3 sequence: CASSRVGGREQYF. CDR3 DNA: TGTGCCAGCAGTCGGGTGGGAGGCCGAGAGCAGTACTTC.

The V and J genes are TRBV19 and TRBJ2-1; the D gene is possibly TRBD2 (5 bases). The CDR3 runs 13 residues. Germline loops: CDR1 LNHDA, CDR2 SQIVND (reference sequence). Trimming cost V 6 bases and J 12 bases, with 18 bases left between them. The CDR3 sequence: CASRASSGSGQFF. The CDR3 bases are TGTGCCAGTAGAGCTTCATCGGGATCGGGGCAGTTCTTC.

The chain combines TRBV6-5 with TRBJ1-3; D remains ambiguous. V was pared by 4 bases and J by 0 bases, with 13 bases between. Germline V gene lookup returns CDR1 MNHEY and CDR2 SVGAGI. The CDR3 is 16 residues long. CDR3 residues: CASSSQLTSSGNTIYF. CDR3 DNA: TGTGCCAGCAGTTCACAGCTTACAAGCTCTGGAAACACCATATATTTT.

The chain has TRBV9 and TRBJ1-2; D is possibly TRBD1 (6 bases). Germline CDR1 and CDR2: SGDLS and YYNGEE. Trimming cost V 4 bases and J 3 bases, with 16 bases left between them. The CDR3 runs 15 residues. CDR3 sequence: CASSRTEGAYYGYTF. DNA of the CDR3: TGTGCCAGCAGCCGGACAGAAGGGGCATACTATGGCTACACCTTC.

The chain links TRBV19 to TRBJ2-2; D may be TRBD1 (6 bases). Germline CDR1 reads LNHDA; CDR2 reads SQIVND (reference sequence). This CDR3 contains 15 residues. The V end was cut by 1 base, the J end by 7 bases, with 13 bases between. CDR3 DNA: TGTGCCAGTAGTATAGGACACAGGGTCGGCGGGGAGCTGTTTTTT. Its protein is CASSIGHRVGGELFF.

J is TRBJ2-7 and V is TRBV7-9; no firm D call. The CDR3 runs to 14 residues. Looked up from germline, CDR1 is SEHNR and CDR2 is FQNEAQ (reference sequence). The V end lost 1 base, the J end lost 0 bases, and 7 bases lay between the germline ends. The CDR3 DNA sequence: TGTGCCAGCAGCTTAGTGGCTAGCTCCTACGAGCAGTACTTC. Its translation: CASSLVASSYEQYF. Full variable domain (remainder filled in from reference TRBV7-9 and TRBJ2-7): DTGVSQNPRHKITKRGQNVTFRCDPISEHNRLYWYRQTLGQGPEFLTYFQNEAQLEKSRLLSDRFSAERPKGSFSTLEIQRTEQGDSAMYLCASSLVASSYEQYFGPGTRLTVT.

This rearrangement joins TRBV19 to TRBJ1-2; D is perhaps TRBD1 (5 bases). The germline V gene encodes CDR1 LNHDA and CDR2 SQIVND (reference sequence). The CDR3 is made up of 13 amino acids. The V and J ends lost 6 bases and 4 bases respectively, with 12 bases between them. CDR3 coding DNA: TGTGCCAGTAGCGCGGGGGTAGGCTATGGCTACACCTTC. Translation gives CASSAGVGYGYTF.

The genes are TRBV29-1 and TRBJ1-2; no reliable D call. The CDR3 totals 12 residues. CDR1 and CDR2 (germline): SQVTM, ANQGSEA. The V end was cut by 5 bases, the J end by 3 bases, with 10 bases between. Here the CDR3 DNA reads TGCAGCGTTCGGGGAGAGGACTATGGCTACACCTTC. Encoded protein: CSVRGEDYGYTF.

J is TRBJ2-2 and V is TRBV27; a weak D match, TRBD1 (6 bases). CDR1 is MNHEY, CDR2 SMNVEV, per germline (reference sequence). The CDR3 consists of 15 residues. V lost 5 bases to trimming and J lost 4 bases, with 14 bases between them. The CDR3 DNA reads TGTGCCAGCAGTCGGACGGACAGCTTCACCGGGGAGCTGTTTTTT. This translates into CASSRTDSFTGELFF.

The V and J genes are TRBV5-1 and TRBJ2-3; 8 bases align to TRBD2. CDR3 length equals 15 residues. The V segment lost 2 bases and the J segment 1 base; nucleotides outside the gene matches: 3. The V gene's germline CDR1 is SGHRS and CDR2 YFSETQ. CDR3 sequence (DNA): TGCGCCAGCAGCTTAATCGGGAGGGGCACAGATACGCAGTATTTT. This codes for CASSLIGRGTDTQYF.

The J gene is TRBJ2-7, the V gene TRBV2; possibly TRBD1 for D (8 bases). Germline V CDR1 and CDR2: SNHLY, FYNNEI. V was cut by 4 bases and J by 5 bases, with 12 bases left in between. The CDR3 sequence is 13 residues long. DNA for the CDR3: TGTGCCAGCAGTGGACAGGGGAGGGACGAGCAGTACTTC. Amino acids: CASSGQGRDEQYF.

This clone occurred a few times. J is TRBJ2-7 and V is TRBV28, with 9 bases aligning to TRBD1. The CDR3 is 14 residues long. V shed 3 bases and J 4 bases; nucleotides not matched to a gene: 4. Germline values: CDR1 MDHEN, CDR2 SYDVKM. As DNA, the CDR3 is TGTGCCAGCAGTTTCTACAGGGGGCGGTACGAGCAGTACTTC. This codes for CASSFYRGRYEQYF. The variable domain in full, with the rest retrieved from reference TRBV28 and TRBJ2-7, is DVKVTQSSRYLVKRTGEKVFLECVQDMDHENMFWYRQDPGLGLRLIYFSYDVKMKEKGDIPEGYSVSREKKERFSLILESASTNQTSMYLCASSFYRGRYEQYFGPGTRLTVT.

The V gene is TRBV27, the J gene TRBJ1-2; D might be TRBD1 (5 bases). The CDR3 length is 17 residues. V gave up 2 bases and J gave up 4 bases, with 20 bases separating them. Germline lookup yields CDR1 MNHEY and CDR2 SMNVEV (reference sequence). In nucleotides, the CDR3 is TGTGCCAGCAGTTTAATATACGGAGGGGCAGAGGGCTATGGCTACACCTTC. Residues: CASSLIYGGAEGYGYTF.

This chain links TRBV5-4 with TRBJ2-6; 7 positions agree with TRBD2. CDR3 size: 18 residues. Germline V lookup: CDR1 SGHNT, CDR2 YYREEE (reference sequence). V gave up 4 bases and J gave up 0 bases; unmatched junction bases: 10. For the CDR3, the DNA is TGTGCCAGCAGCCCACGGGCTAGCGGAATCTCTGGGGCCAACGTCCTGACTTTC. Translated, it gives CASSPRASGISGANVLTF.